The source of this T cell receptor (beta chain) is a study of identical twins. Turning to this clonotype: The antigen is undetermined.

Findings and caveats of the study: Among beta out-of-frame sequences, excess sharing between twins appeared weaker. For monozygotic twins, models underestimated out-of-frame TCR alpha sharing. Twin pairs' shared out-of-frame alpha sequences were enriched in low generation probability.

The authors used template switching to add a universal primer site and gave cDNA unique molecular identifiers. One entry per CDR3 protein results from TCRdb running MiXCR on the 5' RACE reads. The sample consists of some 1,600,000 distinct CDR3 sequences, roughly a third of them appearing once. CDR1 LGHDT and CDR2 YNNKEL come from the germline V gene (reference sequence). The CDR3 extends over 16 amino acids. Trimming removed 1 base at V and 3 bases at J, with 13 bases between. The sample was cord blood. This rearrangement joins TRBV3-1 to TRBJ2-1; unclear D gene. The sequence was obtained from a newborn girl in good health. The CDR3 coding sequence is TGTGCCAGCAGCCAAGTATTAATTGGGGTCTACAATGAGCAGTTCTTC. It codes for CASSQVLIGVYNEQFF.